The sequence of this TCR beta chain was determined in a study of cytomegalovirus exposure and HLA in healthy donors. PCR used 60 Vbeta primers and 13 Jbeta primers. The assay was immunoSEQ multiplex PCR, and TCRdb's table has in-frame clones only and misses some. This sample has approximately 100,000 clones, with 82% found just once. Notes on the study in general: Both high specificity and high sensitivity reportedly marked the classifier's diagnosis of cytomegalovirus status. Immune exposure data for these donors was limited to CMV serostatus. Later work associated roughly 15,000 TCR beta sequences with HLA alleles at 0.05 false discovery rate.

As for this clone: Its antigen remains unknown.

Deletions cut 2 bases from V and 2 bases from J, with 9 bases between. Looked up from germline, CDR1 is SGHRS and CDR2 is YFSETQ. This CDR3 spans 14 amino acids. The sequencing sample was made of PBMCs. The chain uses TRBV5-1 and TRBJ2-3; D is unclear. The sequence was collected from a man aged 50 or older in good health and CMV-seronegative. CDR3 protein: CASSLDGDTDTQYF. In DNA form, the CDR3 reads TGCGCCAGCAGCTTAGACGGAGACACAGATACGCAGTATTTT.